This entry is about one T cell receptor (beta chain). Its antigen is unknown. The input lacks base qualities; no much larger clone sits a single base away. Library preparation was by the immunoSEQ multiplex PCR assay. For the multiplex PCR, a mixture combining 60 forward primers for TCR Vbeta segments and 13 reverse primers for TCR Jbeta segments was used. The CDR3 region of rearranged TCR beta genes was amplified from genomic DNA with a multiplex PCR assay. The Illumina HiSeq System was used to sequence the amplified TCR beta libraries as 87-base-pair reads. From the authors' description of their analysis: A later analysis counted tens of millions of unique TCR beta chains across the 550 to 700 repertoires, and approximately 11 million of these chains were shared by at least two donors. A nearest-neighbor algorithm error-corrected the raw reads and collapsed the reads into unique sequences, merging closely related sequences to remove PCR and sequencing errors. V, D and J gene segments were assigned by aligning CDR3 sequences to IMGT reference sequences. For a sequence to be retained, a match of at least six nucleotides to both a V gene segment and a J gene segment was required. A rearrangement was called productive if the CDR3 had no stop codons and remained in frame with V and J, and every other rearrangement was called non-productive. CDR3 was defined by IMGT convention, running from the second conserved V-encoded cysteine to the conserved J-encoded phenylalanine. The earlier analysis of approximately 590 of the donors excluded any sequence lacking an unambiguous match to a single V gene segment. An earlier analysis of approximately 590 of the donors classified V segments as functional when productive rearrangements were above 56.7% and as segregating when the standard deviation between donors was above 5%. A statistical classification framework was built to diagnose cytomegalovirus status from the catalog of TCR beta chain sequences. In a later analysis, TCR nucleotide sequences were compared against IMGT/GENE-DB human TR gene sequences so that V and J genes could be assigned. Using the TCRdist pipeline, a later analysis assigned CDR3 sequences along with most-parsimonious VDJ recombination scenarios. In a later analysis, every TCR beta chain was defined by the combination of its CDR3 amino acid sequence and its V-gene family, and reads without a unique V-gene family were dropped. To address suspected cross-contamination and a sequencing artifact, a later analysis removed 592 highly shared, low-generation-probability nucleotide sequences. In a later analysis, a clonal expansion index for each public chain was calculated from normalized within-repertoire ranks of inferred template counts. In a later analysis, generation probabilities were computed with a VDJ recombination model fitted to out-of-frame rearrangements, and the resulting probabilities were checked against IGoR. In a later analysis, hypergeometric tests were used to score TCR-TCR, TCR-HLA and TCR-CMV co-occurrence, with a repertoire-size bias correction applied to TCR pairs. A later analysis estimated false discovery rates by permuting HLA or CMV assignments 20 times. In a later analysis, co-occurring TCRs were grouped using DBSCAN, with TCRdist sequence similarity added in when clustering inside HLA-allele-positive subsets. Co-occurrence clustering excluded repertoires with fewer than 30,000 or more than 120,000 public chains, plus five with anomalous nucleotide sharing. Sourced from immuneACCESS, this table was stored by TCRdb with only in-frame sequences that have V and J called. A share of the clones is absent; for the studies checked, an unresolved V gene accounts for under half, and the remainder has no known explanation. That table supplies the V and J calls and clone size; D and trimming were determined from the DNA. The sample table holds approximately 170,000 clones, of which roughly 80% were seen once. The ten top clones hold about 2.2% of the sample.

This sample is part of a study of cytomegalovirus exposure and HLA in healthy donors (dated by TCRdb to 2017 to 2019). Some background on the complete study: An earlier analysis of roughly 610 of the donors reported around 280 Gb of sequence data and about 120 million unique TCR beta sequences obtained from about 180 million T cells. The study aimed to test whether signatures of past pathogen exposure could be identified by cataloging public T cell receptors. In addition to the first cohort of approximately 670 subjects, a separate validation cohort of approximately 130 different subjects was used. The number of donors typed differed by locus, with 629-630 for A, B, C, DRB1 and DQB1, around 500 for DQA1, about 610 for DPA1, and 400 to 490 for DPB1. Of the 300 to 450 genotyped donors, approximately 80% were placed in the genetic ancestry cluster associated with self-reported Caucasian donors. High-throughput TCR immunosequencing, statistical association of individual TCRs with disease status, and machine learning were combined to predict cytomegalovirus infection status. An early release covering approximately 600 HLA-typed donors comprised approximately 290 gigabases of sequencing data and 85 million or so unique TCR sequences. An earlier analysis of a few hundred of the donors applied high-throughput TCR beta sequencing to assess whether each TCR beta V gene segment acted as functional or pseudogenic. On average, 235,054 unique TCR beta nucleotide sequences were sequenced per donor among several hundred genotyped donors of the cohort, with around 19% of those sequences being non-productive. A later analysis re-examined previously published TCR beta repertoires from around 670 donors and added high-resolution HLA genotyping to investigate patterns of TCR occurrence. Using immunosequencing, the study profiled T cell repertoires from fewer than 700 subjects and related those repertoires to cytomegalovirus serostatus. All discovery cohort repertoires had been generated on a single sequencing platform. The later analysis used no new phenotypic data to find candidate immune exposures, relying instead on TCR beta sequences and their occurrence across donors. Donor age, sex, ethnicity and CMV serostatus were compiled together with the repertoire data. Both class I and class II loci were covered by HLA typing, at four-digit resolution. A later genetic analysis took genome-wide SNP genotypes for about 65% of the 666 donors and used that subset as a discovery cohort. Because of strong linkage in the cohort, a few DR-DQ haplotypes were treated as single units for association and clustering. Here is what the overall study found, with its caveats: According to a later analysis, most CMV-associated TCR beta chains appeared to be HLA-restricted, and the HLA associations seemed to be driven largely by CMV exposure. Assigning TCR associations to individual alleles was difficult when HLA alleles, especially DR and DQ, strongly co-occurred. CMV serostatus was the only immune exposure information available for the cohort. The 87-base-pair reads could not distinguish some IMGT-functional V segments, including TRBV6-2 and TRBV6-3, so those segments were excluded. Roughly 15 rarely observed V segments, including chromosome 9 orphons, were excluded from the earlier analysis of approximately 500 of the donors because counts were too low. In a later genetic analysis, fewer N-insertions in productive TCRs were reported among donors in an Asian-associated ancestry cluster than the roughly 700-donor mean. Broadly in line with IMGT annotations, most TCR beta V segments showed up in productive rearrangements about 87% or about 30% of the time in an earlier analysis of several hundred of the donors. In vitro tests confirmed that three of the cytomegalovirus-associated TCR beta chains recognize cytomegalovirus antigens. In a later analysis, HLA-associated TCR beta chains showed more clonal expansion and lower generation probabilities than non-associated chains that were equally common. A further reported finding was that TCR beta sequences accurately predicted the HLA-A and HLA-B alleles for most subjects in the first cohort. In a later analysis, several top co-occurrence clusters were reported to appear linked to parvovirus B19, influenza, CMV and Epstein-Barr virus. A cluster of highly shared sequence variants was judged likely to represent a technical artifact of the sequencing pipeline. In a later analysis, some 18,000 TCR beta sequences were associated with specific HLA alleles at a false discovery rate of 0.05. Correlated functional status among segregating V segments might reflect linkage disequilibrium, but an unknown experimental factor could not be ruled out. The authors suggested that the approach could potentially be generalized to other disease states and immunological phenotypes. An association between a missense DCLRE1C variant and V-gene and J-gene trimming of TCR beta chains was found in a later genetic analysis and replicated in an independent cohort. HLA typing was unavailable for some donors at each locus, so association tests used only the typed subset. The classifier was reported to diagnose cytomegalovirus status with high specificity and sensitivity in both the original cohort and the validation cohort. The study listed around 160 TCR beta chains as associated with cytomegalovirus. Across donors, most TCR sequences were observed very rarely, whereas some public TCRs were present in many individuals. Presence/absence analyses assumed roughly uniform sequencing depth across donors, an assumption that may not hold. In a later analysis, TCR association rates were found to vary across HLA loci, with the most associated TCRs seen for DRB1 alleles and the fewest for HLA-C alleles. Only TCR beta chains were sequenced in this cohort, and the absence of alpha or paired-chain data limited detectable features.

According to the germline V gene, CDR1 reads MNHNS and CDR2 reads SASEGT. Including the terminal cysteine and phenylalanine, the CDR3 comprises 16 residues. Only the CDR3 portion is preserved as DNA: 48 bases, with reading frame beginning at the first base. The junction carries 14 bases between V and J, which are trimmed by 4 bases and 0 bases respectively. The cohort consisted of 666 healthy bone marrow donors. At the time of sampling, all cohort members were nominally healthy, though unrecorded immune exposures were likely present. The donor was CMV seronegative and belonged to the group of under 400 seronegative cohort members. Every donor gave a peripheral blood sample, and the peripheral blood mononuclear cells from that sample were used for TCR beta sequencing. The Qiagen DNeasy Blood Extraction Kit was used to extract genomic DNA from the blood cell samples.

The chain employs TRBV6-1 and TRBJ2-3; TRBD2 could be the D gene, as 6 bases match. The specimen sequenced was PBMCs. The receptor was isolated from a male donor in good health and CMV-seronegative. The DNA sequence reads TGTGCCAGCAGTGCCAGGACTACCCTTAGCACAGATACGCAGTATTTT. Translated, this is CASSARTTLSTDTQYF.